Below, 29 T cell receptor beta chains from the same sample are listed, as sequenced in a study of shared clonotypes between healthy human individuals. Generated by immunoSEQ multiplex PCR, the TCRdb table keeps only in-frame clones and is missing some. Of over a million clones in the sample, about 74% are singletons; the top ten hold around 1.4%. Sequencing input: memory CD4+ T cells sorted from blood. Indicated subset: CD45RA-negative fraction. The receptors were gathered from a young man in good health.

The genes are TRBV5-6 and TRBJ1-6; D not certain. V lost 3 bases and J 4 bases, leaving 8 bases between the germline ends. This CDR3 contains 14 residues. The germline V gene encodes CDR1 SGHDT and CDR2 YYEEEE. The CDR3 DNA is TGTGCCAGCAGCTGGAGGGATTATAATTCACCCCTCCACTTT. It is translated as CASSWRDYNSPLHF.

A word on this clone: A much larger clone is a single base away; this may be a read error. This chain joins TRBV18 and TRBJ2-2; D ambiguous. This CDR3 contains 13 residues. Per germline, CDR1 KGHSH and CDR2 LQKENI. Trimming stripped 5 bases from V and 1 base from J, with 5 bases between. The CDR3 protein is CASSEGNTGELFF. For the CDR3, the DNA is TGTGCCAGCTCAGAAGGGAACACCGGGGAGCTGTTTTTT.

The rearrangement joins TRBV18 to TRBJ1-1; D gene uncertain. V shed 5 bases and J shed 1 base, with 11 bases lying between them. Germline-derived CDR1 and CDR2 are KGHSH and LQKENI. This CDR3 has 14 residues. The CDR3 loop reads CASSTQTRNTEAFF. The CDR3 coding sequence is TGTGCCAGCTCAACACAGACAAGGAACACTGAAGCTTTCTTT.

The chain is built from TRBV10-2 and TRBJ2-5, with D unclear. Germline lookup yields CDR1 WSHSY and CDR2 SAAADI. V was pared by 4 bases and J by 5 bases, with 11 bases between. CDR3 length: 13 residues. CDR3 in DNA: TGCGCCAGCAGTGTAGGAAGGTGGGAGACCCAGTACTTC. Amino acid sequence: CASSVGRWETQYF.

Ten or more counts support this clone. This sequence joins TRBV4-3 and TRBJ2-7; 7 bases are shared with TRBD2. CDR3 size: 13 residues. Germline lookup yields CDR1 LGHNA and CDR2 YSLEER. V was clipped by 2 bases and J by 5 bases; unmatched bases: 3. The CDR3 nucleotides read TGCGCCAGCAGCCAAAGCGGGAATCACGAGCAGTACTTC. Its translation is CASSQSGNHEQYF.

The chain recombines TRBV9 with TRBJ1-1, with 7 bases aligning to TRBD1. The CDR3 loop spans 15 amino acids. Germline CDR1 is SGDLS and CDR2 is YYNGEE. J lost 0 bases, V lost 4 bases, and 6 bases had no gene match. The CDR3 nucleotides read TGTGCCAGCAGCCCACAGGGGACCATGAACACTGAAGCTTTCTTT. Its protein product is CASSPQGTMNTEAFF.

Worth noting for this clone: Other nucleotide sequences from this sample produce the same CDR3. The chain recombines TRBV5-1 with TRBJ2-7; 11 bases align to TRBD2. This CDR3 has 15 residues. J gave up 1 base and V 2 bases, and 2 bases lay outside the gene matches. Per the germline V gene, CDR1 is SGHRS and CDR2 is YFSETQ. This CDR3 reads CASSLGTSGSYEQYF. The CDR3 nucleotides are TGCGCCAGCAGCTTAGGGACTAGCGGATCCTACGAGCAGTACTTC.

This sequence joins TRBV10-1 and TRBJ2-7; 8 bases align to TRBD2. Germline CDR1 WNHNN, CDR2 SYGVQD (reference sequence). The ends lost 6 bases at V and 6 bases at J; junction bases unmatched: 4. The CDR3 has 12 residues. The CDR3 here is CASSTGTSEQYF. As DNA, the CDR3 is TGCGCCAGCAGCACCGGGACTAGCGAGCAGTACTTC.

This clone was recorded only once. V gene TRBV21-1 combines with J gene TRBJ1-5; TRBD1, the table's D call, lacks a check against the DNA. TRBV21-1 is designated a pseudogene. The CDR3 covers 16 residues. The CDR3 protein is CASEASGQGGNQPQHF. The CDR3, as DNA: TGTGCCAGCGAAGCGTCCGGACAGGGAGGAAATCAGCCCCAGCATTTT.

This clone was counted a single time. Only one base separates this from a far larger clonotype, so it likely reflects a read error. V is TRBV9 and J is TRBJ2-2; TRBD2 matches 7 bases. Germline V gene lookup returns CDR1 SGDLS and CDR2 YYNGEE. The CDR3 is 15 residues long. V was pared by 0 bases and J by 1 base, with 0 bases of the junction left unmatched. This CDR3 reads CASSVAGGNTGELFF. Here the CDR3 DNA reads TGTGCCAGCAGCGTAGCGGGAGGGAACACCGGGGAGCTGTTTTTT.

The chain links TRBV29-1 to TRBJ2-2, with TRBD1 identical over 10 bases. Per the germline V gene, CDR1 is SQVTM and CDR2 is ANQGSEA. J gave up 6 bases and V 8 bases, and 3 bases lay outside the gene matches. The CDR3 totals 12 residues. This chain's CDR3 is CSTGQGAGELFF. The CDR3 DNA is TGCAGCACCGGACAGGGGGCCGGGGAGCTGTTTTTT.

V gene TRBV19 combines with J gene TRBJ1-5; D gene uncertain. In germline, CDR1 is LNHDA, CDR2 SQIVND (reference sequence). The CDR3 sequence is 13 residues long. The V end was cut by 7 bases, the J end by 7 bases, with 14 bases between. The DNA of the CDR3 is TGTGCCAGTACCCAATCCATTTTCCAGCCCCAGCATTTT. This translates into CASTQSIFQPQHF.

This clone was observed a handful of times. V gene TRBV6-5 combines with J gene TRBJ2-2; no clear D. This CDR3 is built from 13 residues. V dropped 6 bases and J dropped 6 bases, with 11 bases sitting between them. Germline CDR1 and CDR2: MNHEY and SVGAGI. The CDR3 protein is CASRGRAAGELFF. CDR3 in DNA: TGTGCCAGCAGAGGCCGGGCAGCCGGGGAGCTGTTTTTT.

A remark on this clone: Other nucleotide sequences from this sample produce the same CDR3. This chain joins TRBV7-6 and TRBJ2-7; a weak D match, TRBD2 (5 bases). V was shortened by 1 base and J by 7 bases, with 8 bases between the two germline ends. Looked up from germline, CDR1 is SGHVS and CDR2 is FNYEAQ. CDR3 length: 12 residues. The CDR3 loop reads CASSLGGGEQYF. The CDR3 DNA sequence: TGTGCCAGCAGCTTAGGAGGCGGGGAGCAGTACTTC.

The chain joins TRBV7-2 to TRBJ2-3, with D possibly called TRBD1 or TRBD2 (5 bases each). Trimming cost V 1 base and J 4 bases, with 15 bases left between them. This CDR3 region has 16 residues. The germline V gene encodes CDR1 SGHTA and CDR2 FQGNSA. The CDR3: CASSLGGKGQADTQYF. The CDR3 nucleotides are TGTGCCAGCAGCTTAGGGGGGAAGGGGCAGGCAGATACGCAGTATTTT.

This chain joins TRBV9 and TRBJ2-3; 8 bases line up with TRBD1. J lost 5 bases, V lost 1 base, and 6 bases had no gene match. Germline values: CDR1 SGDLS, CDR2 YYNGEE. This CDR3 contains 15 residues. In nucleotides, the CDR3 is TGTGCCAGCAGCGTACAGGACAGGGTTGGAGATACGCAGTATTTT. Protein product: CASSVQDRVGDTQYF.

The chain combines TRBV11-2 with TRBJ2-7; 9 bases are shared with TRBD1. V gave up 5 bases and J gave up 1 base; unmatched junction bases: 6. Germline CDR1 and CDR2: SGHAT and FQNNGV. CDR3 length: 15 residues. The CDR3 protein is CASSPDRGDSYEQYF. The CDR3 DNA is TGTGCCAGCAGCCCCGACAGGGGGGATTCCTACGAGCAGTACTTC.

A word on this clone: A much larger clone lies one base from this, so it may be a read error. The chain is built from TRBV6-5 and TRBJ1-2; 7 bases match TRBD1. CDR1 and CDR2 (germline): MNHEY, SVGAGI. V gave up 6 bases and J gave up 4 bases; unmatched junction bases: 5. This CDR3 contains 13 residues. CDR3: CASSPDRSYGYTF. The CDR3 region has the DNA TGTGCCAGCAGCCCGGACAGGTCCTATGGCTACACCTTC.

The chain links TRBV28 to TRBJ2-5; a weak D match, TRBD1 (6 bases). This CDR3 is built from 14 residues. Germline assignment: CDR1 MDHEN and CDR2 SYDVKM. Trimming shortened V by 8 bases and J by 2 bases, and 15 bases separated the two germline ends. CDR3 region: CASRQGGLQETQYF. As DNA, the CDR3 is TGTGCCAGCCGACAAGGGGGTTTACAAGAGACCCAGTACTTC.

This clone appeared a few times. Other DNA sequences in the same sample also yield this CDR3. V gene TRBV19 combines with J gene TRBJ1-3, with D possibly matching TRBD1 (6 bases). This CDR3 comprises 15 residues. CDR1 is LNHDA and CDR2 is SQIVND in the germline V gene (reference sequence). The V end lost 5 bases, the J end lost 0 bases, and 11 bases lay between the germline ends. CDR3 DNA sequence: TGTGCCAGTAGTCCGGACAGAGCCTCTGGAAACACCATATATTTT. Amino acid sequence: CASSPDRASGNTIYF.

CDR3 DNA: TGTGCCAGCAGCTTGTATCCCGAACTAGGACCAGATACGCAGTATTTT. The encoded protein is CASSLYPELGPDTQYF. The chain is built from TRBV5-6 and TRBJ2-3; D possibly corresponds to TRBD2 (5 bases). This CDR3 is 16 amino acids long. Germline-derived CDR1 and CDR2 are SGHDT and YYEEEE. V lost 1 base, J lost 4 bases, and 16 bases lay in between.

The V gene is TRBV4-1, the J gene TRBJ2-2, with D uncertain. V was clipped by 6 bases and J by 6 bases, with 8 bases between them. Germline V gene data show CDR1 as MGHRA and CDR2 as YSYEKL. The CDR3 extends over 12 amino acids. The CDR3 DNA follows: TGCGCCAGCAGTAAACGGGCCGGGGAGCTGTTTTTT. Translated: CASSKRAGELFF.

The rearrangement links TRBV12-2 to TRBJ2-7; the listed D gene, TRBD2, was not tested against the DNA. TRBV12-2 constitutes a pseudogene. CDR3 length equals 15 residues. DNA for the CDR3: TGTGCAAGTCGCTTAGTCGGCGGGGGGCTCTACGAGCAGTACTTC. Its protein is CASRLVGGGLYEQYF.

A word on this clone: The sample holds other DNA sequences that translate to the same CDR3. The V and J genes are TRBV5-1 and TRBJ2-7; a possible D gene is TRBD1 (6 bases). Germline V gene sequence: CDR1 SGHRS, CDR2 YFSETQ. Between the trimmed V and J ends, which lost 0 bases and 4 bases, there was a span of 11 bases. The CDR3 is 14 amino acids. The CDR3 nucleotides are TGCGCCAGCAGCTTGGAAGGGGGTGGTTACGAGCAGTACTTC. Encoded protein: CASSLEGGGYEQYF.

The gene calls are TRBV5-1 and TRBJ2-7; TRBD1 aligns across 10 bases. Trimming took 4 bases from V and 4 from J; bases not matched to a gene: 5. CDR1 and CDR2 from the germline V gene are SGHRS and YFSETQ. The CDR3 covers 14 residues. CDR3 in amino acids: CASSKTGGSYEQYF. The CDR3 DNA is TGCGCCAGCAGCAAGACAGGGGGCTCTTACGAGCAGTACTTC.

This clone was counted a few times. J is TRBJ2-6 and V is TRBV2; the match to TRBD1 covers 7 bases. The CDR3 is 20 amino acids. After removal of 5 bases from V and 0 bases from J, the junction contained 16 bases not matched to a gene. Germline V gene sequence: CDR1 SNHLY, CDR2 FYNNEI. This CDR3 is CASSSTGLDKQSSGANVLTF. The CDR3 DNA is TGTGCCAGCAGTTCGACAGGGCTCGATAAACAAAGCTCTGGGGCCAACGTCCTGACTTTC.

The gene calls are TRBV10-3 and TRBJ1-1; TRBD1 matches 8 bases. The V and J ends lost 4 bases and 0 bases, in that order; junction bases with no gene match: 4. The CDR3 is 15 amino acids. The germline V gene encodes CDR1 ENHRY and CDR2 SYGVKD. CDR3 protein: CAISGRQGMNTEAFF. CDR3 in DNA: TGTGCCATCAGTGGGCGACAGGGGATGAACACTGAAGCTTTCTTT.

This chain joins TRBV18 and TRBJ1-6, with 7 bases lining up with TRBD1. Germline values: CDR1 KGHSH, CDR2 LQKENI. The CDR3 extends over 16 amino acids. V shed 2 bases and J 5 bases; nucleotides not matched to a gene: 6. The CDR3 DNA sequence: TGTGCCAGCTCACCATTTCTGCAGGGGGATAATTCACCCCTCCACTTT. Encoded protein: CASSPFLQGDNSPLHF.

About this clone: This could be a read error, since a much larger clone is one nucleotide away. Other DNA sequences in this sample translate to the same CDR3. The rearrangement links TRBV19 to TRBJ1-5; 9 bases fit TRBD1. The length of the CDR3 is 16 residues. Looked up from germline, CDR1 is LNHDA and CDR2 is SQIVND (reference sequence). The CDR3 reads CASSKDRGWSNQPQHF. The CDR3 bases are TGTGCCAGCAGTAAGGACAGGGGTTGGAGCAATCAGCCCCAGCATTTT.